This T cell receptor (beta chain) was documented in a study of T cells in Graves' hyperthyroidism and ophthalmopathy (dated by TCRdb to the late 2010s). Context from the whole study: Peripheral blood samples were taken at the time of initial diagnosis, prior to any treatment. The 90 or so discovery patients were randomly split 7:3 into training and test sets. To identify distinguishing TCR V-J signatures, a discovery cohort of 90 to 100 patients was used, comprising approximately 40 with Graves' ophthalmopathy and some 57 with stable Graves' hyperthyroidism. Prospective prediction of ophthalmopathy was tested in an independent validation cohort of fewer than 20 hyperthyroidism patients and approximately 17 patients who later progressed to ophthalmopathy. In about 6 Graves' hyperthyroidism patients, the study also compared T-cell repertoires from thyroid tissue with T-cell repertoires from blood. The paper describes TCR Vbeta CDR3 sequencing of 135 peripheral blood samples, made up of under 50 ophthalmopathy patients, approximately 73 hyperthyroidism patients and 17 progressor patients. After sampling, hyperthyroidism patients received methimazole starting at 30 mg daily, and ophthalmopathy patients received high-dose intravenous methylprednisolone. What the study reported, not specific to this receptor: In cross-validation, a model built on a 13 V-J signature told ophthalmopathy apart from stable hyperthyroidism with just under 90% sensitivity and roughly 81% specificity, and in testing the same model reached 80%/75%. Most expanded thyroid clonotypes (frequency above 0.001) were also detected in blood, a finding suggesting that blood repertoires may reflect thyroid immune responses. No statistical method was used to set the sample size in advance, and investigators knew the group allocation. During validation, the model predicted progression to ophthalmopathy a median of roughly 7.1 months ahead of onset, with around 71% sensitivity and around 72% specificity.

The germline V gene sets CDR1 to SGHVS and CDR2 to FNYEAQ. Its CDR3 holds 14 amino acids, cysteine through phenylalanine. The kept DNA is CDR3 alone, 42 bases in frame from the first base. This clonotype turned up a few times. Its antigen is currently not known. A much more abundant neighbour one base away suggests this may be a read error. A patient counted as having stable Graves' hyperthyroidism if no progression to ophthalmopathy occurred over 18 months of follow-up. Hyperthyroidism patients were aged 18 to 65 years and newly diagnosed, with disease duration of less than 2 months. Patients with uncontrolled infections, other autoimmune diseases, pregnancy or lactation were excluded. Diagnoses relied on clinical symptoms, serum thyroxine and TRAb, thyroid ultrasound and orbital computed tomography. Ficoll-Paque density gradient centrifugation was used to isolate PBMCs from 10 ml of fresh peripheral blood. Trizol reagent was used to extract total RNA, and RNA quality was then checked on an Agilent 2100 Bioanalyzer.

Amplification of TCR beta CDR3 regions was carried out from RNA transcripts. A first-round RT-PCR of the TCR CDR3 used the HTBI primer set with the Qiagen OneStep RT-PCR kit. The libraries were constructed in a second round of multiplex PCR and then size-selected and purified. Paired-end sequencing of the libraries was performed with 100 bp reads on an Illumina HiSeq2000. The study's processing was this. Raw data were processed with SOAPnuke, discarding reads with adapters, uncalled bases, mean Phred below 15, or no exact constant-primer or identifier match. High-quality paired reads were merged with COPE v1.2.5, and unique nucleotide sequences were defined as clonotypes. MiTCR v1.1 was used to align the clonotypes against IMGT TRBV, TRBD and TRBJ reference segments. Analysis was restricted to V-J combinations with a frequency above 0.0001, which covered approximately 99% of repertoires. A TCS score was defined as the ratio between F50 (clonal expansion) and ExV (chaos), using BLOSUM62-based TCRdist between CDR3 peptides within each V-J. Welch's t-statistics and random forest reduced around 550 V-J features to 10 to 15, which were used in a naive Bayes classifier (R e1071). TCRdb's own reprocessing of the public reads used fastp at Q25 and MiXCR and kept productive beta chains. Every distinct CDR3 protein forms one entry, paired with its most common genes and DNA. The V and J calls were determined by TCRdb, not by the authors. This sample gives some 300,000 distinct CDR3 sequences in total; approximately 16% of them show up just once. The top ten hold roughly 33% of the sample.

Sequences were obtained from blood. Recombination connected TRBV7-6 to TRBJ2-1; the D element might be TRBD1 or TRBD2, as each aligns at 5 bases. This TCR derives from a man aged 25-45 years with Graves' hyperthyroidism. CDR3 loop: CANSQRGGYDEQFF. The nucleotide sequence is given as TGTGCCAACAGCCAAAGGGGCGGGTATGATGAGCAGTTCTTC.